These 29 T cell receptor beta chains originate from one sample sequenced in a study of blood T cell repertoires in COVID-19. Here immunoSEQ multiplex PCR was the method, and the copy in TCRdb shows in-frame clones only, minus some. This repertoire shows some 96,000 clones, around four fifths found once; its top ten account for roughly 10%. The sequencing input was peripheral blood. These receptor sequences come from a human donor in a cohort sampled during active COVID-19.

V gene TRBV5-1 combines with J gene TRBJ2-5, with D possibly being TRBD2 (7 bases). V lost 1 base, J lost 5 bases, and 12 bases lay in between. Germline V gene lookup returns CDR1 SGHRS and CDR2 YFSETQ. This CDR3 has 14 residues. CDR3 nucleotides: TGCGCCAGCAGCTTGTCGGGGGGCGAGGAGACCCAGTACTTC. Its protein is CASSLSGGEETQYF.

This clone was seen once. V and J are TRBV19 and TRBJ1-2, with no clear D. This CDR3 spans 13 amino acids. V was pared by 2 bases and J by 3 bases, with 7 bases between. Germline-derived CDR1 and CDR2 are LNHDA and SQIVND (reference sequence). In nucleotides, the CDR3 is TGTGCCAGTAGTATATATGAGGACTATGGCTACACCTTC. Its protein is CASSIYEDYGYTF.

The J gene is TRBJ2-6, the V gene TRBV4-3; 7 bases agree with TRBD1. Germline values: CDR1 LGHNA, CDR2 YSLEER. The J segment lost 0 bases and the V segment lost 4 bases, leaving 3 bases of the junction unmatched. CDR3 length: 16 amino acids. The CDR3 nucleotides read TGCGCCAGCAGCCCCGGGACAGTCTCTGGGGCCAACGTCCTGACTTTC. Translating gives CASSPGTVSGANVLTF.

The chain has TRBV9 and TRBJ1-3, with D tentatively TRBD1 (5 bases). Per the germline V gene, CDR1 is SGDLS and CDR2 is YYNGEE. CDR3 length: 15 residues. V was trimmed by 0 bases and J by 3 bases, leaving 10 bases between them. CDR3 loop: CASSVDWGLGNTIYF. The CDR3 DNA follows: TGTGCCAGCAGCGTAGATTGGGGACTTGGAAACACCATATATTTT.

The sample holds a few counts of this clone. The chain carries TRBV5-1 and TRBJ2-3; D is unresolved. The V gene lost 2 bases and the J gene lost 5 bases, with 12 bases spanning the gap. This CDR3 region has 14 residues. Looked up from germline, CDR1 is SGHRS and CDR2 is YFSETQ. The CDR3, as DNA: TGCGCCAGCAGCTTTGACTGGATTGGAGATACGCAGTATTTT. It is translated as CASSFDWIGDTQYF.

The V and J genes are TRBV12-3 or TRBV12-4 and TRBJ2-1, with 9 positions matching TRBD1. Germline trimming cut 0 bases from V and 15 bases from J; bases unmatched to any gene: 3. The CDR3 sequence is 12 residues long. CDR3 in amino acids: CASSLAGQGRFF. Written as DNA, the CDR3 is TGTGCCAGCAGTTTAGCCGGACAGGGGCGGTTCTTC.

In regard to this clone: At one end the junction does not follow the germline gene, possibly because of a read error. The gene calls are TRBV7-7 and TRBJ2-1, with 12 bases lining up with TRBD2. CDR3 size: 15 residues. The germline V gene encodes CDR1 SSHAT and CDR2 FNYEAQ (reference sequence). The CDR3 is CASSTSSGGANEQFF. The CDR3 coding sequence is TGTGCTAGCAGCACCTCTAGCGGGGGGGCAAATGAGCAGTTCTTC.

The V call is TRBV18, the J call TRBJ2-3, with a tentative D call TRBD1 (5 bases). V lost 4 bases, J lost 0 bases, and 17 bases lay in between. The V gene's germline CDR1 is KGHSH and CDR2 LQKENI. CDR3 length: 17 residues. CDR3 residues: CASSLQGSGASTDTQYF. The CDR3, as DNA: TGTGCCAGCTCACTGCAGGGTTCGGGCGCGAGCACAGATACGCAGTATTTT.

This CDR3 is CASSRQGGFSNQPQHF. The CDR3, as DNA: TGTGCCAGCAGCCGACAGGGAGGTTTCAGCAATCAGCCCCAGCATTTT. The V and J genes are TRBV7-8 and TRBJ1-5, with 7 bases that match TRBD1. CDR3 length: 16 amino acids. CDR1 is SGHVS and CDR2 is FQNEAQ in the germline V gene. V shed 5 bases and J 1 base; nucleotides not matched to a gene: 8.

The CDR3 nucleotides read TGTGCCAGCAGCTTAGTGTCAGGATACAATGAGCAGTTCTTC. It codes for CASSLVSGYNEQFF. This rearrangement joins TRBV7-9 to TRBJ2-1; D gene ambiguous. Trimming removed 1 base at V and 4 bases at J, with 8 bases between. Germline V gene lookup returns CDR1 SEHNR and CDR2 FQNEAQ (reference sequence). This CDR3 region has 14 residues. Drawing the rest from reference TRBV7-9 and TRBJ2-1, the complete variable domain is DTGVSQNPRHKITKRGQNVTFRCDPISEHNRLYWYRQTLGQGPEFLTYFQNEAQLEKSRLLSDRFSAERPKGSFSTLEIQRTEQGDSAMYLCASSLVSGYNEQFFGPGTRLTVL.

The chain links TRBV11-2 to TRBJ2-7; 8 bases are a match to TRBD1. The germline V gene has CDR1 SGHAT and CDR2 FQNNGV. This CDR3 is 14 amino acids long. With V trimmed by 3 bases and J by 3 bases, 4 bases remained unmatched. DNA of the CDR3: TGTGCCAGCAGCTTCGGACAGGGAGGCTACGAGCAGTACTTC. Its translation: CASSFGQGGYEQYF. The full variable domain, completed using reference TRBV11-2 and TRBJ2-7, is EAGVAQSPRYKIIEKRQSVAFWCNPISGHATLYWYQQILGQGPKLLIQFQNNGVVDDSQLPKDRFSAERLKGVDSTLKIQPAKLEDSAVYLCASSFGQGGYEQYFGPGTRLTVT.

The V and J genes are TRBV29-1 and TRBJ2-5; 9 bases agree with TRBD2. CDR1 is SQVTM and CDR2 is ANQGSEA in the germline V gene. The CDR3 covers 17 residues. J was trimmed by 3 bases and V by 0 bases; bases with no gene match: 11. CDR3 bases: TGCAGCGTTGAAGATCGGCGGGAGGGCCACAGAAAAGAGACCCAGTACTTC. Translated, it gives CSVEDRREGHRKETQYF.

The V gene is TRBV7-2, the J gene TRBJ2-1, with D tentatively TRBD1 (6 bases). Trimming cost V 5 bases and J 4 bases, with 9 bases left between them. The CDR3 has 13 residues. Germline V gene lookup returns CDR1 SGHTA and CDR2 FQGNSA. The CDR3 region has the DNA TGTGCCAGCAGCCGAGGGGGATACAATGAGCAGTTCTTC. This gives the protein CASSRGGYNEQFF.

The chain employs TRBV5-6 and TRBJ2-5, with 7 bases matching TRBD1. Germline V gene lookup returns CDR1 SGHDT and CDR2 YYEEEE. The CDR3 is made up of 14 amino acids. The trim removed 1 base at V and 6 bases at J, leaving 6 bases unmatched. The CDR3 coding sequence is TGTGCCAGCAGCTTGACAGGGGACAAGCAGACCCAGTACTTC. Amino acid sequence: CASSLTGDKQTQYF. The whole variable domain, remainder taken from reference TRBV5-6 and TRBJ2-5, is DAGVTQSPTHLIKTRGQQVTLRCSPKSGHDTVSWYQQALGQGPQFIFQYYEEEERQRGNFPDRFSGHQFPNYSSELNVNALLLGDSALYLCASSLTGDKQTQYFGPGTRLLVL.

The genes are TRBV7-2 and TRBJ2-7, with D unresolved. Trimming stripped 4 bases from V and 4 bases from J, with 8 bases between. There are 12 residues in the CDR3. Germline assignment: CDR1 SGHTA and CDR2 FQGNSA. The CDR3 DNA sequence: TGTGCCAGCAGCTCCTATTTTTACGAGCAGTACTTC. Translation gives CASSSYFYEQYF.

This chain joins TRBV4-1 and TRBJ1-1; TRBD1 might be the D (6 bases). CDR1 is MGHRA and CDR2 is YSYEKL in the germline V gene. The CDR3 is 15 residues long. Trimming took 0 bases from V and 7 from J, leaving 15 bases between them. In DNA, the CDR3 is TGCGCCAGCAGCCAAGATTTACAGGGAATGATTGAAGCTTTCTTT. This encodes CASSQDLQGMIEAFF.

The chain is built from TRBV5-1 and TRBJ2-2; tentative D call: TRBD1 (6 bases). From germline, CDR1 is SGHRS and CDR2 YFSETQ. Trimming took 0 bases from V and 2 from J, leaving 14 bases between them. The CDR3 has 17 amino acids. The CDR3 DNA follows: TGCGCCAGCAGCTTGGCTTTTGGACAGCCCAACACCGGGGAGCTGTTTTTT. It specifies CASSLAFGQPNTGELFF.

The rearrangement uses TRBV3-1 (or the pseudogene TRBV3-2) and TRBJ2-1; 11 nucleotides align to TRBD2. Per the germline V gene, CDR1 is LGHDT and CDR2 is YNNKEL (reference sequence). Trimming at V came to 4 bases and at J to 5 bases, leaving 7 bases not matched to a gene. CDR3 length equals 16 residues. CDR3 in DNA: TGTGCCAGCAGCCTGCGGGGACTAGCGGACAACAATGAGCAGTTCTTC. It specifies CASSLRGLADNNEQFF.

This chain uses TRBV7-6 with TRBJ2-3; 13 positions match TRBD2. The CDR3 runs 15 residues. The trim removed 5 bases at V and 5 bases at J, leaving 4 bases unmatched. Germline V gives CDR1 SGHVS, CDR2 FNYEAQ. The CDR3 region is CASSLLAGGVDTQYF. The CDR3 DNA reads as TGTGCCAGCAGCCTACTAGCGGGAGGGGTAGATACGCAGTATTTT.

The chain carries TRBV7-2 and TRBJ1-6, with unresolved D. V dropped 0 bases and J dropped 0 bases, with 21 bases sitting between them. This CDR3 comprises 21 residues. In germline, CDR1 is SGHTA, CDR2 FQGNSA. The CDR3 DNA follows: TGTGCCAGCAGCTTAGCCAGCGGCCTCATTACCCTGAGCTCCTATAATTCACCCCTCCACTTT. It yields the protein CASSLASGLITLSSYNSPLHF.

V is TRBV27 and J is TRBJ2-7, with TRBD2 identical over 7 bases. The CDR3 extends over 15 amino acids. The germline V gene has CDR1 MNHEY and CDR2 SMNVEV (reference sequence). V lost 3 bases to trimming and J lost 3 bases; unmatched junction nucleotides: 8. The CDR3 loop is CASSFRASGDYEQYF. The CDR3 region has the DNA TGTGCCAGCAGTTTCAGGGCTAGCGGAGACTACGAGCAGTACTTC.

The gene calls are TRBV28 and TRBJ1-2; D not resolved. The germline V and J ends were trimmed by 1 base and 4 bases, with 13 bases remaining between them. The CDR3 extends over 15 amino acids. CDR1 MDHEN and CDR2 SYDVKM come from the germline V gene. CDR3 nucleotides: TGTGCCAGCAGTTTATATGACCCAGGCCTCTATGGCTACACCTTC. As protein: CASSLYDPGLYGYTF.

The chain combines TRBV6-5 with TRBJ2-2; TRBD2 is a possible D gene (5 bases). CDR3 length: 13 amino acids. Looked up from germline, CDR1 is MNHEY and CDR2 is SVGAGI. Between the trimmed V and J ends, which lost 11 bases and 4 bases, there was a span of 14 bases. CDR3 coding DNA: TGTGCCGGAGGAGTATCGCGCACCGGGGAGCTGTTTTTT. Translating gives CAGGVSRTGELFF.

This rearrangement joins TRBV6-6 to TRBJ2-1; the match to TRBD2 covers 7 bases. J was trimmed by 7 bases and V by 5 bases; bases with no gene match: 11. Germline CDR1 is MNHNY and CDR2 is SVGAGI (reference sequence). The CDR3 totals 15 residues. The CDR3 loop reads CASSSLSGDWNEQFF. CDR3 nucleotides: TGTGCCAGCAGTAGCCTAAGCGGGGATTGGAATGAGCAGTTCTTC.

This chain joins TRBV28 and TRBJ1-3; maybe TRBD1 (6 bases). Trimming pared 5 bases from V and 1 base from J, leaving 9 bases between. The CDR3 consists of 14 residues. Germline loops: CDR1 MDHEN, CDR2 SYDVKM. The CDR3 sequence is CASSKQGSGNTIYF. CDR3 sequence (DNA): TGTGCCAGCAGTAAACAGGGATCTGGAAACACCATATATTTT.

This clone has a handful of counts. V gene TRBV7-6 combines with J gene TRBJ1-2, with a tentative D call TRBD1 (5 bases). CDR3 length: 13 amino acids. In germline, CDR1 is SGHVS, CDR2 FNYEAQ. The V gene lost 0 bases and the J gene lost 8 bases, with 10 bases spanning the gap. DNA of the CDR3: TGTGCCAGCAGCTTAGCGAAGGGGAGGGGCTACACCTTC. Amino acids: CASSLAKGRGYTF.

This clone was counted between two and nine times. The chain employs TRBV28 and TRBJ1-5; 7 bases align to TRBD1. The CDR3 length is 15 residues. The germline CDR1 and CDR2 sequences are MDHEN and SYDVKM. The J segment lost 1 base and the V segment lost 5 bases, leaving 5 bases of the junction unmatched. The CDR3 reads CASSPATGSNQPQHF. The CDR3 DNA is TGTGCCAGCAGTCCAGCGACAGGGAGCAATCAGCCCCAGCATTTT.

The chain has TRBV5-3 and TRBJ2-1; TRBD2 agrees at 9 bases. TRBV5-3 is an open reading frame whose function is uncertain. The CDR3 spans 16 residues. J lost 7 bases, V lost 8 bases, and 16 bases had no gene match. CDR3 protein: CARIIAGVMIANEQFF. DNA of the CDR3: TGTGCCAGGATTATAGCGGGAGTAATGATAGCGAATGAGCAGTTCTTC.

This clone was picked up a small number of times. The chain has TRBV11-2 and TRBJ1-4; 10 nucleotides align to TRBD1. The germline CDR1 and CDR2 sequences are SGHAT and FQNNGV. The junction had 1 base not matched to a gene; V was cut back by 0 bases and J by 6 bases. The CDR3 length is 15 residues. The DNA for the CDR3 is TGTGCCAGCAGCTTAGAGGGACAGGGGTATGAAAAACTGTTTTTT. The encoded protein is CASSLEGQGYEKLFF.